Included here is one T cell receptor (beta chain) sequence, with context. Its specificity is not known. The data were taken from a study of cytomegalovirus exposure and HLA in healthy donors. Study-wide results and limits: Many donors shared some public TCRs, even though most TCR sequences were rare. Overall, roughly 160 TCR beta chains were annotated as cytomegalovirus-associated. Reports indicated that the classifier achieved high specificity and sensitivity in diagnosing cytomegalovirus status.

The repertoire was sequenced with immunoSEQ multiplex PCR; TCRdb's copy has only in-frame clones and lacks some. The sample yields approximately 280,000 clones, 80% to 90% seen once. CDR1 MNHEY and CDR2 SVGAGI come from the germline V gene. Trimming took 5 bases from V and 5 from J, leaving 13 bases between them. The CDR3 is 13 residues long. It was the approximately 130-subject validation cohort, separate from the approximately 620-subject first cohort, to which the donors belonged. The material sequenced was PBMCs. This sequence joins TRBV6-5 and TRBJ2-7; weak D call: TRBD1 (6 bases). The TCR was taken from a young woman in good health and CMV-seronegative. The CDR3 DNA sequence: TGTGCCAGCAGTAACCTCGGACAGAACGAGCAGTACTTC. This translates into CASSNLGQNEQYF.